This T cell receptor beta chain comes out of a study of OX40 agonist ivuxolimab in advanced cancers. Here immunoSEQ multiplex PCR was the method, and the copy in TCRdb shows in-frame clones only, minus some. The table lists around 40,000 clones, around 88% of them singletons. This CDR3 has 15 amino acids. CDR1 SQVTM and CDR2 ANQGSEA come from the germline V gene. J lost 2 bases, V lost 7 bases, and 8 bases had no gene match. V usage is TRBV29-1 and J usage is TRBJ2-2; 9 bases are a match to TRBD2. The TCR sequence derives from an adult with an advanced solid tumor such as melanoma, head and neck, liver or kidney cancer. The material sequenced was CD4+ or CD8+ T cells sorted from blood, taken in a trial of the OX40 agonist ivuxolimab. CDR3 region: CSARRGGTNTGELFF. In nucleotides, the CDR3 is TGCAGCGCCCGGCGGGGGGGGACCAACACCGGGGAGCTGTTTTTT.